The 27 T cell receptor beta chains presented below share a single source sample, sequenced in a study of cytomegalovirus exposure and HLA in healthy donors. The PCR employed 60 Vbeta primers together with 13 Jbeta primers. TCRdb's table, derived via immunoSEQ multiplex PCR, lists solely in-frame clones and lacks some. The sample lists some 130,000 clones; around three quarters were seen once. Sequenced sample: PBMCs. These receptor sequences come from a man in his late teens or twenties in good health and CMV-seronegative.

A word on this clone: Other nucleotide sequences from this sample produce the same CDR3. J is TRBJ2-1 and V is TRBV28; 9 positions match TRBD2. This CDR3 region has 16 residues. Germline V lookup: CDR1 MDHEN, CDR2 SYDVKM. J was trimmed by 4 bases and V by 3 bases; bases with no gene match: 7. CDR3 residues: CASSFGLAGIYNEQFF. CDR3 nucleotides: TGTGCCAGCAGTTTTGGGCTAGCGGGAATTTACAATGAGCAGTTCTTC.

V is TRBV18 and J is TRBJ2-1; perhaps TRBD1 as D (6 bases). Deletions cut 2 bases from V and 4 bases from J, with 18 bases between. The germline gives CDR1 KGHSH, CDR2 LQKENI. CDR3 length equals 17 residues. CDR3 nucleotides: TGTGCCAGCTCACCAAAGGCCGGGACACAAACTTACAATGAGCAGTTCTTC. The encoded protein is CASSPKAGTQTYNEQFF.

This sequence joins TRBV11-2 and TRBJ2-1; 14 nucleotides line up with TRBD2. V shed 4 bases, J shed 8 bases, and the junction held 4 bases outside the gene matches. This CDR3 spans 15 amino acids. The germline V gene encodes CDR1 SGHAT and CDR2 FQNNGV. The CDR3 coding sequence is TGTGCCAGCAGCTGGGGACTAGCGGGAGTCTATGAGCAGTTCTTC. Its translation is CASSWGLAGVYEQFF.

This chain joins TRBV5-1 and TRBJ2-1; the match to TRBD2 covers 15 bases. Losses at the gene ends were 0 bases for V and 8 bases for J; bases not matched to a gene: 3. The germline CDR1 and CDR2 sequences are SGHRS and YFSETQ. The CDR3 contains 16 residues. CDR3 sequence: CASSLGTSGRVDEQFF. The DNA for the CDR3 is TGCGCCAGCAGCTTGGGGACTAGCGGGAGGGTCGATGAGCAGTTCTTC.

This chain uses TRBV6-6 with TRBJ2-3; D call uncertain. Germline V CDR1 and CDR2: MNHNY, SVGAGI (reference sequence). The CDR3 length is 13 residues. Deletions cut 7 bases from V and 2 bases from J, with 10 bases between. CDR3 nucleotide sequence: TGTGCCAGCATCAGTGGAGCCACAGATACGCAGTATTTT. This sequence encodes CASISGATDTQYF.

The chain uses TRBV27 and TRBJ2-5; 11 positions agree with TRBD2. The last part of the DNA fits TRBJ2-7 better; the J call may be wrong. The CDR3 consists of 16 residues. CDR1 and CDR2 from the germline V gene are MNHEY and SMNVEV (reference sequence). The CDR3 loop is CASSSQTSGRSYEQYF. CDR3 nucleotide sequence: TGTGCCAGCAGCAGCCAAACTAGCGGGAGATCCTACGAGCAGTACTTC.

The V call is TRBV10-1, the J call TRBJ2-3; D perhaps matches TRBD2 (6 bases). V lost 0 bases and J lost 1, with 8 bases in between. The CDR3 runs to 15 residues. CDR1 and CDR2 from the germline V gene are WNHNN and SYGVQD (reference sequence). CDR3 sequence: CASSESGGGTDTQYF. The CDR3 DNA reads TGCGCCAGCAGTGAGTCGGGGGGAGGCACAGATACGCAGTATTTT.

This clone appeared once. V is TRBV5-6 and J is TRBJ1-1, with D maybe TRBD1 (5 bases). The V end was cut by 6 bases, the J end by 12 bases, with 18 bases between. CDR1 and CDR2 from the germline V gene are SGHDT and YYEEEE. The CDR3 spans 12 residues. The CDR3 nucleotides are TGTGCCAGCACCCGCGATGGGGGGGTGACTTTCTTT. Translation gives CASTRDGGVTFF.

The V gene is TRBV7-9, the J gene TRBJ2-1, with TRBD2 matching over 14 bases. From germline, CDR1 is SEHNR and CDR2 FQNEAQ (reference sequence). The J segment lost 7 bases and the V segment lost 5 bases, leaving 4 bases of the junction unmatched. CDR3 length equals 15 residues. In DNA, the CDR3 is TGTGCCAGCAGCAAGACTAGCGGGAGGGTAAATGAGCAGTTCTTC. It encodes CASSKTSGRVNEQFF.

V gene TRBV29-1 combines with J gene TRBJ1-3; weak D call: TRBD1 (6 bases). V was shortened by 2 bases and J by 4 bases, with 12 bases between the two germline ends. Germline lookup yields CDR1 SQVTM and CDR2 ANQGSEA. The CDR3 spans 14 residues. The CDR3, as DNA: TGCAGCGTTGAACGGGGGGCAGCCGGAAACACCATATATTTT. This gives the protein CSVERGAAGNTIYF.

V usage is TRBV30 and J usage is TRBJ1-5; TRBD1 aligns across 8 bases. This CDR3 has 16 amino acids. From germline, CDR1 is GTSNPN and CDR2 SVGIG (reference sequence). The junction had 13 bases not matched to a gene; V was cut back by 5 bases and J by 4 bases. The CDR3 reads CAWREPQGARNQPQHF. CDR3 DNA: TGTGCCTGGCGAGAACCTCAGGGGGCTCGGAATCAGCCCCAGCATTTT.

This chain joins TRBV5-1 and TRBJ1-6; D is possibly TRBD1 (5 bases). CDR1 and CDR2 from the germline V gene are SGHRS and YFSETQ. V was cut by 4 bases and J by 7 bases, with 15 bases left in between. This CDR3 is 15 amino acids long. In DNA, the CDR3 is TGCGCCAGCAGCGGCGCAGGGTATCGGAATTCACCCCTCCACTTT. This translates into CASSGAGYRNSPLHF.

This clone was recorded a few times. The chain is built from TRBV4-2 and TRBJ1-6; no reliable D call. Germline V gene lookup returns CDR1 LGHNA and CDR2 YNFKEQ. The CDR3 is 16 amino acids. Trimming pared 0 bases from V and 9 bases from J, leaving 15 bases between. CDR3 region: CASSQDGPGESSPLHF. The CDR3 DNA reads TGTGCCAGCAGCCAAGACGGGCCCGGGGAATCTTCACCCCTCCACTTT.

DNA for the CDR3: TGCGCCAGCAGCCATTCGAGGGCCGCTCACTACGAGCAGTACTTC. It codes for CASSHSRAAHYEQYF. This chain joins TRBV5-1 and TRBJ2-7, with D perhaps matching TRBD2 (5 bases). The CDR3 runs 15 residues. CDR1 and CDR2 (germline): SGHRS, YFSETQ. V lost 4 bases and J 3 bases, leaving 17 bases between the germline ends.

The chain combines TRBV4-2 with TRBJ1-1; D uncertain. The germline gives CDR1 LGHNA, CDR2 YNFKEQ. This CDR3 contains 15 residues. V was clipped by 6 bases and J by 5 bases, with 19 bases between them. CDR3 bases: TGTGCCAGCAGGGTGGCAAACAGACGAGGGACTGAAGCTTTCTTT. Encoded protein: CASRVANRRGTEAFF.

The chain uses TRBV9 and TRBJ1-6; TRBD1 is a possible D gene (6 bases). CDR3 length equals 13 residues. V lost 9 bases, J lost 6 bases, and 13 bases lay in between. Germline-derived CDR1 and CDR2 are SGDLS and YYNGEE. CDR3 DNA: TGTGCCACGTCCCAGGGGATTAATTCACCCCTCCACTTT. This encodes CATSQGINSPLHF.

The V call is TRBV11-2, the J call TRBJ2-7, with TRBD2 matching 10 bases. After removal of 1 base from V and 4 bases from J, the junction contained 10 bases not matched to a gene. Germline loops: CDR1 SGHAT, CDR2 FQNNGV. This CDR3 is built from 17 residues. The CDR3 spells CASSLGKTSGIWYEQYF. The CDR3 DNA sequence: TGTGCCAGCAGCTTAGGGAAAACTAGCGGGATATGGTACGAGCAGTACTTC.

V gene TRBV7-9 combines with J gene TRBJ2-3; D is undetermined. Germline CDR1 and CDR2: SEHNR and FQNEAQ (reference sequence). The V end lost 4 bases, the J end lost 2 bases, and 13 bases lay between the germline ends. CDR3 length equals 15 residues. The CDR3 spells CASSSSLEHTDTQYF. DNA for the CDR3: TGTGCCAGCAGCTCCAGCTTGGAGCACACAGATACGCAGTATTTT.

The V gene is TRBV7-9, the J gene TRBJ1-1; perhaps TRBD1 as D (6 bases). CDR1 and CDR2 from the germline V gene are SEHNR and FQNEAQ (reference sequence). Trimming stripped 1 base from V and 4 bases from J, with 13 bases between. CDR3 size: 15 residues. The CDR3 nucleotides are TGTGCCAGCAGCTTAGGTTCAGGGGTGGGCACTGAAGCTTTCTTT. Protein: CASSLGSGVGTEAFF.

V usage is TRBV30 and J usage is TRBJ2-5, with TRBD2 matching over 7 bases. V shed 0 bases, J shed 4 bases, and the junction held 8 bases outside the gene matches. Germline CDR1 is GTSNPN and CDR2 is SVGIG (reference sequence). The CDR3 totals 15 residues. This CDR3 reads CAWSVSAGVPETQYF. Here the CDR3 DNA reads TGTGCCTGGAGTGTATCGGCGGGAGTTCCAGAGACCCAGTACTTC.

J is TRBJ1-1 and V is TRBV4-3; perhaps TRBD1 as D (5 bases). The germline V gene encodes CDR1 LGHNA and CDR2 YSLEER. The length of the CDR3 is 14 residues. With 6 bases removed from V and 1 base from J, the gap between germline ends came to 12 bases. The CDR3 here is CASRVGATNTEAFF. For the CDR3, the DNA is TGCGCCAGCAGGGTAGGGGCTACGAACACTGAAGCTTTCTTT.

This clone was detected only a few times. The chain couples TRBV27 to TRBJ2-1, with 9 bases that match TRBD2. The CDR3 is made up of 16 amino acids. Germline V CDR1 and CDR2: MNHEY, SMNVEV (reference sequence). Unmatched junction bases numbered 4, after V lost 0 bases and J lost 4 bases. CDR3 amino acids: CASSLSASGTYNEQFF. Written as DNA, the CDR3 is TGTGCCAGCAGTTTATCAGCTAGCGGGACTTACAATGAGCAGTTCTTC.

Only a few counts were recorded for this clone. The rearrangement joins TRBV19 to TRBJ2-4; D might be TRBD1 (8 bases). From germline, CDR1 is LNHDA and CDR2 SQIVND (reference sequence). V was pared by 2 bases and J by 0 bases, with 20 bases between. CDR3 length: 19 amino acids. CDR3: CASSISNRGGSIAKNIQYF. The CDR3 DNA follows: TGTGCCAGTAGTATATCGAACAGGGGGGGGTCTATAGCCAAAAACATTCAGTACTTC.

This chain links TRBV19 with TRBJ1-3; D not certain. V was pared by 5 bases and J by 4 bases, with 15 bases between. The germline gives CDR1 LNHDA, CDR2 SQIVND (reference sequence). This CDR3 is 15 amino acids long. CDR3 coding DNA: TGTGCCAGTAGTCAACAGCTGACTACAGGAAACACCATATATTTT. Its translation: CASSQQLTTGNTIYF.

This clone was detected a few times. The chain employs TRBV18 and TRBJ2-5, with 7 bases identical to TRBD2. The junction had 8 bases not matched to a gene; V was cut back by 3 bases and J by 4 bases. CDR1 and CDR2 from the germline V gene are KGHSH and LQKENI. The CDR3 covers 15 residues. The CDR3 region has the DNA TGTGCCAGCTCACCGGGAGGGCCCGGGGGAGAGACCCAGTACTTC. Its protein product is CASSPGGPGGETQYF.

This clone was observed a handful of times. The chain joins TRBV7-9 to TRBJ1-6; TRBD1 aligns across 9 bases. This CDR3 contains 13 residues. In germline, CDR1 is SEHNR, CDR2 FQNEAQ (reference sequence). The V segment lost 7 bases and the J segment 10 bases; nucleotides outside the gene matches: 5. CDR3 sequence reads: CASTGQGESPLHF. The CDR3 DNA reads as TGTGCCAGCACGGGACAGGGAGAATCACCCCTCCACTTT.

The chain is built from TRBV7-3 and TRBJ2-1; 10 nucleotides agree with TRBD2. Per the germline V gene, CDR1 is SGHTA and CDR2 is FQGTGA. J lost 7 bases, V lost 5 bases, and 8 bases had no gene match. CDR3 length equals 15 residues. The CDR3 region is CASSRLAGGPNEQFF. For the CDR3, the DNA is TGTGCCAGCAGCCGTTTAGCGGGAGGCCCTAATGAGCAGTTCTTC.